This is a list of T cell receptor beta chains from one sample in a study of blood T cells in healthy people across ages. Using its own MiXCR run on the 5' RACE reads, TCRdb lists one record per CDR3 protein. The sample lists about 680,000 distinct CDR3 sequences, 45% to 50% seen once, with 30% to 35% in the top ten. Specimen: blood. The source is an older woman in good health. The conserved cysteine and the conserved F or W are not part of the CDR3 here. The D gene is left open where the match is weak. The size of a clone is reported for some rows only, either as once, few or many, or as a class for expanded clones.

D gene,CDR3 length,J gene,V gene,clone size,CDR3 protein
-,14,TRBJ2-1,TRBV4-3,-,ASSHASRGPYNEQF
TRBD1,11,TRBJ1-2,TRBV20-1,many,SARTGGNYGYT
TRBD2,14,TRBJ2-1,TRBV29-1,-,SVELGTSGNYNEQF
TRBD1,15,TRBJ1-2,TRBV7-8,few,ASRSDRGKEVDYGYT
-,9,TRBJ1-1,TRBV30,once,AWMYRTYAF
-,12,TRBJ2-1,TRBV11-2,-,ASSLALGYNEQF
TRBD2,14,TRBJ2-7,TRBV15,-,ATSRDSAGRAYEQY
-,11,TRBJ1-1,TRBV11-1,-,ASSPQRGTEAF
TRBD2,12,TRBJ2-7,TRBV2,once,ASSAGLAYNEQY
-,13,TRBJ2-3,TRBV25-1,few,ASSEPEGNADTQY
TRBD2,15,TRBJ2-5,TRBV24-1,-,ATSDGTSGSRGETQY
TRBD2,11,-,TRBV20-1,-,SAGGRGVYEQY
TRBD2,15,TRBJ2-1,TRBV5-1,-,ASSLGLAGSGYNEQF
TRBD1,14,TRBJ2-7,TRBV7-2,-,ASSGSGTGPRFEQY
TRBD2,13,TRBJ2-3,TRBV10-3,few,AIRDSSGRADTQY
-,12,TRBJ2-1,TRBV20-1,-,SAPGDGGFDEQF